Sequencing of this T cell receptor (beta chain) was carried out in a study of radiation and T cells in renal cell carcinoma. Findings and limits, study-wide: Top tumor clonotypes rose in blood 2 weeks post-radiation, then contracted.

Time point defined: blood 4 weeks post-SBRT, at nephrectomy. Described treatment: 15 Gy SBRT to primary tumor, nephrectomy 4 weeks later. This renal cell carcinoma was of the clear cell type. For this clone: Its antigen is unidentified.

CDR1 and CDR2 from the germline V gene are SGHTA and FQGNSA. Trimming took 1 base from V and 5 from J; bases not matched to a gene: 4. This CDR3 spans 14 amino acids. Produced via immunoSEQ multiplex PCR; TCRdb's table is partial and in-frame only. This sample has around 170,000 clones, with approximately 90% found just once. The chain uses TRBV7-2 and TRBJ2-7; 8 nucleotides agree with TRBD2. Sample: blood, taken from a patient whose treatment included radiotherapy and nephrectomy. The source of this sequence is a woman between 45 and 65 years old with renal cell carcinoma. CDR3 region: CASSLGGGIDEQYF. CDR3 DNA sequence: TGTGCCAGCAGCTTAGGCGGGGGGATAGACGAGCAGTACTTC.